This TCR beta chain was documented in a study of T cell repertoires in cytomegalovirus infection. Overall study context: It was the public TCR beta signatures that indicated both CMV infection and matching HLA type. Study results and limitations: HLA-C-restricted CMV-specific TCR beta clonotypes prevailed in the ex vivo response. Adding up the frequency of public TCR beta families identified people who carried CMV plus the relevant HLA.

Looked up from germline, CDR1 is SGHTA and CDR2 is FQGTGA. The CDR3 contains 16 residues. To note about this clonotype: Its target is unknown. A much larger clone differs from this one at a single base, so this may be a read error.

TCRdb called the reads again in MiXCR, with one record for every CDR3 protein. The table has about 490,000 distinct CDR3 sequences, over 9% seen once. The chain has TRBV7-3 and TRBJ2-1; 7 positions agree with TRBD2. This sequence originates from a human donor in good health (CMV status not recorded). Some clones in this sample may be carry-over from other donors' samples. The sequenced material came from PBMCs. The CDR3 protein is CASSETSGNSYNDQFF. Written as DNA, the CDR3 is TGTGCCAGCAGCGAGACGAGCGGGAACTCCTACAATGATCAGTTCTTC.